The 13 T cell receptor beta chains given below trace back to one sample, sequenced in a study of T-cell reconstitution after alpha-beta-depleted transplantation in children. Unique molecular identifiers were incorporated during preparation of the TCRbeta library. From the PCR reads, TCRdb called clonotypes with MiXCR, one entry per CDR3 protein. This sample has 98,000 or so distinct CDR3 sequences, with approximately 6.6% found just once. This specimen was PBMCs, mostly from graft donor cells, taken 360 days after TCRalphabeta/CD19-depleted stem cell transplant. The receptors come from a male patient aged 2-15 years who had a stem cell transplant for acute lymphoblastic leukemia, so the T cells may come from the graft donor.

This clonotype occurred many times. J is TRBJ1-2 and V is TRBV9; D not resolved. Between the trimmed V and J ends, which lost 7 bases and 6 bases, there was a span of 7 bases. The CDR3 has 10 residues. CDR1 is SGDLS and CDR2 is YYNGEE in the germline V gene. In DNA form, the CDR3 reads TGTGCCAGCTCTGGAAATGGCTACACCTTC. Translation: CASSGNGYTF.

This clonotype was picked up a small number of times. The chain recombines TRBV7-9 with TRBJ2-7, with a possible D match to TRBD2 (6 bases). CDR1 is SEHNR and CDR2 is FQNEAQ in the germline V gene (reference sequence). V was shortened by 6 bases and J by 0 bases, with 15 bases between the two germline ends. CDR3 length: 15 residues. The CDR3 loop reads CASRRATSSSYEQYF. Here the CDR3 DNA reads TGTGCCAGCAGACGAGCCACTAGCAGCTCCTACGAGCAGTACTTC.

This clonotype was seen at least ten times. This sequence joins TRBV19 and TRBJ2-1, with 9 bases identical to TRBD2. J lost 5 bases, V lost 10 bases, and 3 bases had no gene match. The CDR3 runs to 12 residues. Germline lookup yields CDR1 LNHDA and CDR2 SQIVND (reference sequence). CDR3: CATGLAHNEQFF. CDR3 coding DNA: TGTGCCACGGGACTAGCTCACAATGAGCAGTTCTTC.

This clonotype was seen ten or more times. The chain recombines TRBV20-1 with TRBJ2-3, with 7 bases identical to TRBD2. The J segment lost 3 bases and the V segment lost 1 base, leaving 4 bases of the junction unmatched. This CDR3 contains 14 residues. Germline V CDR1 and CDR2: DFQATT, SNEGSKA (reference sequence). The CDR3 loop reads CSARAGGPTDTQYF. DNA for the CDR3: TGCAGTGCTAGAGCGGGAGGACCGACAGATACGCAGTATTTT.

The rearrangement joins TRBV20-1 to TRBJ2-7; no reliable D call. Trimming removed 0 bases at V and 3 bases at J, with 12 bases between. The length of the CDR3 is 14 residues. The germline V gene encodes CDR1 DFQATT and CDR2 SNEGSKA (reference sequence). CDR3 nucleotides: TGCAGTGCTAGAGATTTAGGATCTGGCTACGAGCAGTACTTC. It is translated as CSARDLGSGYEQYF.

This clonotype was counted at least ten times. This chain links TRBV28 with TRBJ2-1; 8 bases are a match to TRBD2. The CDR3 is 16 residues long. Losses at the gene ends were 6 bases for V and 3 bases for J; bases not matched to a gene: 10. The germline gives CDR1 MDHEN, CDR2 SYDVKM. CDR3: CASRPAPGLDYNEQFF. CDR3 DNA sequence: TGTGCCAGCAGGCCTGCTCCGGGACTAGACTACAATGAGCAGTTCTTC.

This clonotype has at least ten counts. The V gene is TRBV9, the J gene TRBJ1-1, with 9 nucleotides matching TRBD1. With V trimmed by 3 bases and J by 6 bases, 15 bases remained unmatched. Looked up from germline, CDR1 is SGDLS and CDR2 is YYNGEE. CDR3 length: 17 residues. The CDR3: CASSAGTGIKHGAEAFF. In DNA, the CDR3 is TGTGCCAGCAGCGCCGGGACAGGGATTAAACATGGGGCTGAAGCTTTCTTT.

In its sample, this clonotype was seen many times. This chain connects TRBV7-8 to TRBJ1-2, with 10 bases lining up with TRBD1. J was trimmed by 6 bases and V by 4 bases; bases with no gene match: 8. The CDR3 extends over 15 amino acids. The germline gives CDR1 SGHVS, CDR2 FQNEAQ. CDR3 region: CASSSRDRGGHGYTF. As DNA, the CDR3 is TGTGCCAGCAGCTCCCGGGACAGGGGAGGACATGGCTACACCTTC. The whole variable domain, remainder taken from reference TRBV7-8 and TRBJ1-2, is GAGVSQSPRYKVAKRGQDVALRCDPISGHVSLFWYQQALGQGPEFLTYFQNEAQLDKSGLPSDRFFAERPEGSVSTLKIQRTQQEDSAVYLCASSSRDRGGHGYTFGSGTRLTVV.

This clonotype turned up a few times. The V gene is TRBV2, the J gene TRBJ2-1; D possibly corresponds to TRBD1 (5 bases). CDR3 length equals 18 residues. Between the trimmed V and J ends, which lost 11 bases and 0 bases, there was a span of 26 bases. Germline assignment: CDR1 SNHLY and CDR2 FYNNEI. The CDR3 protein is CAFCPLGAFLSSYNEQFF. The CDR3 region has the DNA TGTGCCTTCTGCCCCTTAGGGGCATTTTTAAGCTCCTACAATGAGCAGTTCTTC.

Many counts were recorded for this clonotype. CDR3 protein: CAILAGGEGTQYF. The CDR3 nucleotides are TGTGCCATCCTAGCGGGAGGGGAGGGTACGCAGTATTTT. The genes are TRBV15 and TRBJ2-3; 12 positions match TRBD2. After removal of 10 bases from V and 8 bases from J, the junction contained 7 bases not matched to a gene. CDR1 is LNHNV, CDR2 YYDKDF, per germline (reference sequence). CDR3 length: 13 amino acids.

This clonotype was seen repeatedly, ten times or more. For the CDR3, the DNA is TGCGCCAGCAGCCAAGATCGGGGAGGGTACGAGCAGTACTTC. Translating gives CASSQDRGGYEQYF. The V call is TRBV4-3, the J call TRBJ2-7, with 7 bases matching TRBD2. Per germline, CDR1 LGHNA and CDR2 YSLEER. The CDR3 spans 14 residues. The ends lost 0 bases at V and 4 bases at J; junction bases unmatched: 3.

This clonotype was detected a few times. J is TRBJ2-5 and V is TRBV6-2 or TRBV6-3, with D unclear. This CDR3 is built from 15 residues. Germline V lookup: CDR1 MNHEY, CDR2 SVGEGT. Trimming stripped 3 bases from V and 5 bases from J, with 16 bases between. The CDR3, as DNA: TGTGCCAGCAGTTATATTAGGGATCCCGGGGAGACCCAGTACTTC. Encoded protein: CASSYIRDPGETQYF.

This clonotype has more than one count but fewer than ten. The CDR3 region has the DNA TGTGCCACCAGTGATTTGTACAGGGGTGAGACCCAGTACTTC. Residues: CATSDLYRGETQYF. The chain couples TRBV24-1 to TRBJ2-5; 7 positions match TRBD1. The CDR3 is made up of 14 amino acids. Unmatched junction bases numbered 2, after V lost 0 bases and J lost 5 bases. Germline V gene lookup returns CDR1 KGHDR and CDR2 SFDVKD.